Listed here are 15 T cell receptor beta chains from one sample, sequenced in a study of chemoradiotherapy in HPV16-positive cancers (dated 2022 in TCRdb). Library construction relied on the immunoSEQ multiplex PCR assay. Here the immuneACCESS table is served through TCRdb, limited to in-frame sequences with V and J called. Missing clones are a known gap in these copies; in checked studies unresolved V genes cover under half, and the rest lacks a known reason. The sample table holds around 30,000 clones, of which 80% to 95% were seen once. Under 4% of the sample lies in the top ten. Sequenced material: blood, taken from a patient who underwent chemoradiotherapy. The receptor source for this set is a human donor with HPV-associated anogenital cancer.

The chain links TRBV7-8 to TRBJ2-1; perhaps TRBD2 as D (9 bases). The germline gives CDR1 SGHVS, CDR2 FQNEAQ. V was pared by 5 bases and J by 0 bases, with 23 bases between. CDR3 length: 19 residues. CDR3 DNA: TGTGCCAGCAGCCCGCAGGATGACAGGGGACTAGCCTCCTACAATGAGCAGTTCTTC. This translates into CASSPQDDRGLASYNEQFF. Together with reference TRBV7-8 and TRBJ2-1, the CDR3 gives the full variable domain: GAGVSQSPRYKVAKRGQDVALRCDPISGHVSLFWYQQALGQGPEFLTYFQNEAQLDKSGLPSDRFFAERPEGSVSTLKIQRTQQEDSAVYLCASSPQDDRGLASYNEQFFGPGTRLTVL.

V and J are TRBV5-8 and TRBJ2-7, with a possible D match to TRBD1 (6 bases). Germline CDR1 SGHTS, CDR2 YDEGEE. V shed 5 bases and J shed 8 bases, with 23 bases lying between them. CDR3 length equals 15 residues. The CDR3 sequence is CASRNSGTPRMKQYF. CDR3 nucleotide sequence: TGTGCCAGCAGAAACTCCGGGACACCCCGGATGAAGCAGTACTTC.

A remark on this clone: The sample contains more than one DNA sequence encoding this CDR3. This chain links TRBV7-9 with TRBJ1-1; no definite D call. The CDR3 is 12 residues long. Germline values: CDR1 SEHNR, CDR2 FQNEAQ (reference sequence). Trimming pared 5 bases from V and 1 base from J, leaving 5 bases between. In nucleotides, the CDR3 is TGTGCCAGCAGCCTACAGAACACTGAAGCTTTCTTT. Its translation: CASSLQNTEAFF.

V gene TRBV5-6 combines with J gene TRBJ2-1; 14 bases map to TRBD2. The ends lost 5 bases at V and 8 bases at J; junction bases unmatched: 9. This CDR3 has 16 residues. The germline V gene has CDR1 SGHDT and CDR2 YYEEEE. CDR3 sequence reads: CASRRMGLAGVHEQFF. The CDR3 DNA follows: TGTGCCAGCAGAAGGATGGGACTAGCGGGGGTACATGAGCAGTTCTTC.

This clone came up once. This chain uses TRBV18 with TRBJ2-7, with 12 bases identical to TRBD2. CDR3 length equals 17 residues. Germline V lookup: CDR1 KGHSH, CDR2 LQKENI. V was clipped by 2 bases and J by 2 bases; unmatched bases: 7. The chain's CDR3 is CASSPRGGLAGPYEQYF. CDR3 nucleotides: TGTGCCAGCTCACCAAGGGGAGGACTAGCGGGGCCCTACGAGCAGTACTTC. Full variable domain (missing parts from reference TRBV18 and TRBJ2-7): NAGVMQNPRHLVRRRGQEARLRCSPMKGHSHVYWYRQLPEEGLKFMVYLQKENIIDESGMPKERFSAEFPKEGPSILRIQQVVRGDSAAYFCASSPRGGLAGPYEQYFGPGTRLTVT.

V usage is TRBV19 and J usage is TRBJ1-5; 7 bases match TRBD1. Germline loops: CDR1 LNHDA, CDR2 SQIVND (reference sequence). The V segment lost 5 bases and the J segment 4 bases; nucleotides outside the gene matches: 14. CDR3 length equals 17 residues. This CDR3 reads CASSSYRGTDSNQPQHF. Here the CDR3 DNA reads TGTGCCAGTAGTTCCTATCGAGGGACAGACTCTAATCAGCCCCAGCATTTT.

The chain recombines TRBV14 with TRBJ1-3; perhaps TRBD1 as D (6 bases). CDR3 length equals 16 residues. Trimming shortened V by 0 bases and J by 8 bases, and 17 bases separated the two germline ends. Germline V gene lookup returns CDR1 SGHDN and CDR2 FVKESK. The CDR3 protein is CASSQDLRGAGDTIYF. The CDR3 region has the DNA TGTGCCAGCAGCCAAGATCTACGGGGGGCCGGGGACACCATATATTTT.

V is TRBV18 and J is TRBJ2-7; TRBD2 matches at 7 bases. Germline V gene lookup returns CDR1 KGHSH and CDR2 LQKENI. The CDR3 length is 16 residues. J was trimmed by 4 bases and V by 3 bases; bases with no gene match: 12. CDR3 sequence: CASSPLGGGPSYEQYF. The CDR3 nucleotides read TGTGCCAGCTCACCCCTCGGGGGAGGGCCCTCTTACGAGCAGTACTTC.

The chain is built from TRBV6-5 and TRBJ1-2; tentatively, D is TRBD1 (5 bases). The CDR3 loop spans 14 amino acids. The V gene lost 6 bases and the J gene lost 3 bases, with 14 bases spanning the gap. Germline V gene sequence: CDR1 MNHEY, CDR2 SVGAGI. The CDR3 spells CASSFWGADYGYTF. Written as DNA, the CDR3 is TGTGCCAGCAGCTTTTGGGGCGCGGACTATGGCTACACCTTC.

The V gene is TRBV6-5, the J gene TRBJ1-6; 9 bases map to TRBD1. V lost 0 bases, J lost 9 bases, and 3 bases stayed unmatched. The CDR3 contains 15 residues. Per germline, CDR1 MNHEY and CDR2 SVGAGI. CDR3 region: CASSYSGTGFSPLHF. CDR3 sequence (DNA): TGTGCCAGCAGTTACTCTGGGACAGGGTTTTCACCCCTCCACTTT.

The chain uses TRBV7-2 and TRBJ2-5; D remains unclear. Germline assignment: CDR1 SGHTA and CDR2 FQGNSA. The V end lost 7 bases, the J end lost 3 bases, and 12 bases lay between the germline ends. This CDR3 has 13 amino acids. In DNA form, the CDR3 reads TGTGCCAGCAAAACCCCCCAAAAAGAGACCCAGTACTTC. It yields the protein CASKTPQKETQYF.

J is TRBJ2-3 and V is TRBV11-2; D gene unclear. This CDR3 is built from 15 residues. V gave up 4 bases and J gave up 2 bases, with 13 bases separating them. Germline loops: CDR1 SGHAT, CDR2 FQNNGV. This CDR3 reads CASSSRLDSTDTQYF. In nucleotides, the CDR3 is TGTGCCAGCAGCTCCCGACTTGATTCCACAGATACGCAGTATTTT.

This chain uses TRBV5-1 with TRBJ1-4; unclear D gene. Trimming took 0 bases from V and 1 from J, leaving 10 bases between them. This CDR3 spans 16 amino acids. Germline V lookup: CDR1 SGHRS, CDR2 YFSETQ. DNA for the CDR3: TGCGCCAGCAGCTTGGACAGTCCGGGAACTAATGAAAAACTGTTTTTT. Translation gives CASSLDSPGTNEKLFF. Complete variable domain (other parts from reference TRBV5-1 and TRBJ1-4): KAGVTQTPRYLIKTRGQQVTLSCSPISGHRSVSWYQQTPGQGLQFLFEYFSETQRNKGNFPGRFSGRQFSNSRSEMNVSTLELGDSALYLCASSLDSPGTNEKLFFGSGTQLSVL.

CDR3 in DNA: TGTGCCAGCAGCTGGGCCGGGACAGGGGGTAATGAAAAACTGTTTTTT. It is translated as CASSWAGTGGNEKLFF. This rearrangement joins TRBV5-6 to TRBJ1-4, with 11 positions matching TRBD1. V was pared by 3 bases and J by 4 bases, with 5 bases of the junction left unmatched. The CDR3 runs 16 residues. Germline V gene sequence: CDR1 SGHDT, CDR2 YYEEEE.

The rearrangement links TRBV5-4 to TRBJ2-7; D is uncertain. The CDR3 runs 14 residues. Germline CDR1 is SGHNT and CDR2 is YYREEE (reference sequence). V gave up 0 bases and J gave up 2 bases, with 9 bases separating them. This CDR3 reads CASSLDQGPYEQYF. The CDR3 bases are TGTGCCAGCAGCTTGGACCAAGGACCCTACGAGCAGTACTTC.